This TCR beta chain was sequenced for a study of T cells after posttransplantation cyclophosphamide. Study conclusions and caveats: TRB clonality was highly associated with recipient CMV seropositivity and reactivation. Later post-transplant blood repertoires were often dominated by donor CD8+ memory clones.

The CDR3 runs to 14 residues. Trimming cost V 5 bases and J 6 bases, with 13 bases left between them. CDR1 is SEHNR and CDR2 is FQNEAQ in the germline V gene (reference sequence). Here immunoSEQ multiplex PCR was the method, and the copy in TCRdb shows in-frame clones only, minus some. The repertoire holds around 4,600 clones, with roughly 80% as singletons. As to this clone: Its antigen is not identified.

Cyclophosphamide on days +3 and +4 followed busulfan-fludarabine conditioning and a marrow graft. The TCR was taken from a male patient aged 45-59 years who received an allogeneic stem cell transplant from an unrelated donor, was CMV-positive, and had acute GVHD only. A share of the T cells may be of graft donor origin. Material: PBMCs, obtained 86 days after allogeneic stem cell transplant with posttransplant cyclophosphamide. The chain uses TRBV7-9 and TRBJ1-4; possible D gene TRBD1, 6 bases. CDR3 amino acids: CASSLGGPDEKLFF. In DNA form, the CDR3 reads TGTGCCAGCAGCCTAGGGGGGCCAGATGAAAAACTGTTTTTT.